The 20 T cell receptor beta chains reported below all come from one sample, sequenced in a study of cytomegalovirus exposure and HLA in healthy donors. Primers: 60 Vbeta forward and 13 Jbeta reverse. This table comes from immunoSEQ multiplex PCR, and its TCRdb copy is limited to in-frame clones, with some not included. The table lists roughly 100,000 clones, about 75% of them singletons. Sequenced sample: PBMCs. Receptor source: a middle-aged woman in good health and CMV-seronegative.

V is TRBV2 and J is TRBJ1-5; perhaps TRBD1 as D (5 bases). This CDR3 comprises 15 residues. Trimming took off 4 bases at V and 0 bases at J, with 10 bases between the two ends. CDR1 and CDR2 (germline): SNHLY, FYNNEI. CDR3 region: CASSVMGLSNQPQHF. CDR3 bases: TGTGCCAGCAGTGTAATGGGACTTAGCAATCAGCCCCAGCATTTT. Supplemented by reference TRBV2 and TRBJ1-5, the full variable domain reads EPEVTQTPSHQVTQMGQEVILRCVPISNHLYFYWYRQILGQKVEFLVSFYNNEISEKSEIFDDQFSVERPDGSNFTLKIRSTKLEDSAMYFCASSVMGLSNQPQHFGDGTRLSIL.

The chain has TRBV10-3 and TRBJ1-3; D may be TRBD1 (5 bases). Deletions cut 6 bases from V and 4 bases from J, with 16 bases between. CDR1 ENHRY and CDR2 SYGVKD come from the germline V gene. The CDR3 covers 15 residues. The CDR3 nucleotides read TGTGCCATCAGCCGGAACAGGCTGGGAGGAAACACCATATATTTT. Translated: CAISRNRLGGNTIYF.

This clone was found a few times. This sequence joins TRBV5-6 and TRBJ1-6, with 7 nucleotides matching TRBD1. The CDR3 has 14 residues. V lost 2 bases to trimming and J lost 9 bases; unmatched junction nucleotides: 5. Germline CDR1 reads SGHDT; CDR2 reads YYEEEE. CDR3 in DNA: TGTGCCAGCAGCTTCGGACAGGTCGGTTCACCCCTCCACTTT. As protein: CASSFGQVGSPLHF.

The V gene is TRBV5-1, the J gene TRBJ1-3, with 8 bases identical to TRBD1. CDR1 is SGHRS, CDR2 YFSETQ, per germline. With 7 bases clipped from V and 4 bases from J, the junction kept 4 bases outside the gene matches. The length of the CDR3 is 13 residues. CDR3 residues: CASRTGPGNTIYF. The DNA for the CDR3 is TGCGCCAGCCGGACAGGGCCCGGAAACACCATATATTTT. The whole variable domain, remainder taken from reference TRBV5-1 and TRBJ1-3, is KAGVTQTPRYLIKTRGQQVTLSCSPISGHRSVSWYQQTPGQGLQFLFEYFSETQRNKGNFPGRFSGRQFSNSRSEMNVSTLELGDSALYLCASRTGPGNTIYFGEGSWLTVV.

This clone showed up just once. The chain links TRBV5-1 to TRBJ2-5; 7 bases line up with TRBD2. V dropped 1 base and J dropped 2; count of bases not matched to a gene: 2. Germline V CDR1 and CDR2: SGHRS, YFSETQ. The CDR3 sequence is 14 residues long. The CDR3 reads CASSLTAGQETQYF. CDR3 bases: TGCGCCAGCAGCTTGACAGCGGGACAAGAGACCCAGTACTTC.

The chain employs TRBV15 and TRBJ2-6; TRBD2 matches 8 bases. Germline V CDR1 and CDR2: LNHNV, YYDKDF (reference sequence). CDR3 size: 18 residues. The V segment lost 1 base and the J segment 3 bases; nucleotides outside the gene matches: 8. CDR3 amino acids: CATSRVEAGAGGANVLTF. CDR3 nucleotides: TGTGCCACCAGCAGAGTGGAAGCGGGGGCGGGTGGGGCCAACGTCCTGACTTTC.

The genes are TRBV5-6 and TRBJ1-4, with D uncertain. The CDR3 loop spans 15 amino acids. The V gene lost 4 bases and the J gene lost 2 bases, with 12 bases spanning the gap. The germline V gene encodes CDR1 SGHDT and CDR2 YYEEEE. The CDR3 coding sequence is TGTGCCAGCAGCCCTCGGGTGACGACTAATGAAAAACTGTTTTTT. It translates to CASSPRVTTNEKLFF.

The genes are TRBV4-1 and TRBJ2-5; TRBD2 agrees at 8 bases. The V gene's germline CDR1 is MGHRA and CDR2 YSYEKL. This CDR3 contains 16 residues. J lost 1 base, V lost 4 bases, and 8 bases had no gene match. In nucleotides, the CDR3 is TGCGCCAGCAGCCCCCTGGGGCGGGGGGCCCAAGAGACCCAGTACTTC. Encoded protein: CASSPLGRGAQETQYF.

The sample holds a few counts of this clone. The chain uses TRBV5-3 and TRBJ2-5, with 10 positions matching TRBD2. TRBV5-3 counts as an open reading frame of uncertain function. The V gene end was trimmed by 1 base and the J gene end by 3 bases; junction bases not matched to a gene: 9. The CDR3 covers 17 residues. This CDR3 reads CARSLNSSGGKKETQYF. DNA of the CDR3: TGTGCCAGAAGCTTGAACTCTAGCGGGGGCAAAAAAGAGACCCAGTACTTC.

The chain has TRBV19 and TRBJ2-3; 10 nucleotides agree with TRBD2. The V gene's germline CDR1 is LNHDA and CDR2 SQIVND (reference sequence). This CDR3 spans 16 amino acids. The J segment lost 4 bases and the V segment lost 6 bases, leaving 10 bases of the junction unmatched. This CDR3 is CASSLSGGAGADTQYF. DNA for the CDR3: TGTGCCAGTAGCTTAAGCGGGGGGGCAGGAGCAGATACGCAGTATTTT.

In DNA form, the CDR3 reads TGTGCCAGCAGCTTACCGGTCAGGGGCGACGAGCAGTACTTC. Protein: CASSLPVRGDEQYF. The V gene is TRBV5-5, the J gene TRBJ2-7; maybe TRBD1 (6 bases). Germline values: CDR1 SGHKS, CDR2 YYEKEE (reference sequence). V was shortened by 2 bases and J by 5 bases, with 14 bases between the two germline ends. CDR3 length: 14 amino acids.

This clone was found once. The J gene is TRBJ1-5, the V gene TRBV28; 7 nucleotides match TRBD1. With V trimmed by 3 bases and J by 7 bases, 6 bases remained unmatched. The CDR3 extends over 14 amino acids. Germline V gene lookup returns CDR1 MDHEN and CDR2 SYDVKM. CDR3 region: CASSFDRERQPQHF. The CDR3 DNA follows: TGTGCCAGCAGTTTTGACAGGGAGAGACAGCCCCAGCATTTT.

The chain links TRBV30 to TRBJ1-5; possible D gene TRBD1, 6 bases. Between the trimmed V and J ends, which lost 0 bases and 11 bases, there was a span of 14 bases. This CDR3 is 13 amino acids long. Germline assignment: CDR1 GTSNPN and CDR2 SVGIG (reference sequence). The DNA of the CDR3 is TGTGCCTGGAGTGTACAAACAGGGCTAGCCCAGCATTTT. Amino acid sequence: CAWSVQTGLAQHF.

Here the CDR3 reads CASRMEGGRTEAFF. DNA for the CDR3: TGTGCCAGCAGGATGGAGGGTGGGCGGACTGAAGCTTTCTTT. The J gene is TRBJ1-1, the V gene TRBV6-6; D call uncertain. V lost 6 bases and J lost 5, with 16 bases in between. Per germline, CDR1 MNHNY and CDR2 SVGAGI (reference sequence). The CDR3 runs to 14 residues.

The table lists this clone with a count of one. The chain is built from TRBV14 and TRBJ1-3; D unclear. CDR3 length equals 13 residues. With 4 bases removed from V and 5 bases from J, the gap between germline ends came to 9 bases. Germline CDR1 SGHDN, CDR2 FVKESK. The CDR3 DNA follows: TGTGCCAGCAGCCTCCAGGCAAGAAACACCATATATTTT. Protein sequence: CASSLQARNTIYF.

The rearrangement links TRBV9 to TRBJ2-7, with D perhaps matching TRBD1 (5 bases). V was shortened by 4 bases and J by 1 base, with 12 bases between the two germline ends. The CDR3 spans 14 residues. Germline CDR1 SGDLS, CDR2 YYNGEE. The CDR3 is CASSYSTGSYEQYF. The CDR3 nucleotides are TGTGCCAGCAGCTATTCAACAGGTTCCTACGAGCAGTACTTC.

V is TRBV28 and J is TRBJ2-3, with 9 bases lining up with TRBD2. After removal of 8 bases from V and 3 bases from J, the junction contained 6 bases not matched to a gene. The germline V gene encodes CDR1 MDHEN and CDR2 SYDVKM. The CDR3 has 14 amino acids. The CDR3 sequence: CASRGAGGTDTQYF. Here the CDR3 DNA reads TGTGCCAGCCGGGGGGCGGGGGGGACAGATACGCAGTATTTT.

The chain links TRBV28 to TRBJ2-3; the match to TRBD1 covers 9 bases. Germline lookup yields CDR1 MDHEN and CDR2 SYDVKM. The CDR3 has 15 residues. The ends lost 7 bases at V and 2 bases at J; junction bases unmatched: 7. The CDR3 DNA sequence: TGTGCCAGCAACCGGGACAGGGTTATCACAGATACGCAGTATTTT. This gives the protein CASNRDRVITDTQYF.

The chain employs TRBV7-2 and TRBJ2-7, with D possibly TRBD2 on 5 matching bases. V gave up 5 bases and J gave up 3 bases, with 14 bases separating them. This CDR3 comprises 14 residues. Germline CDR1 SGHTA, CDR2 FQGNSA. In DNA form, the CDR3 reads TGTGCCAGCAGCCCCCGCACGGGAAACTACGAGCAGTACTTC. It translates to CASSPRTGNYEQYF.

This chain connects TRBV20-1 to TRBJ2-1; tentatively, D is TRBD2 (6 bases). Germline V lookup: CDR1 DFQATT, CDR2 SNEGSKA (reference sequence). V lost 3 bases, J lost 13 bases, and 13 bases lay in between. The CDR3 covers 11 residues. DNA of the CDR3: TGCAGTGCTAGCGCCCCGGGACTCCAGTTCTTC. Translation gives CSASAPGLQFF.